This T cell receptor (beta chain) originates from a study of control samples from healthy donors and cancer patients. The CDR3 consists of 14 residues. From germline, CDR1 is ENHRY and CDR2 SYGVKD. Trimming took 6 bases from V and 3 from J; bases not matched to a gene: 6. The assay was immunoSEQ multiplex PCR, and TCRdb's table has in-frame clones only and misses some. The table lists about 75,000 clones, 85% to 95% of them singletons. Sequenced: blood. The receptor was derived from a woman between 40 and 55 years old in good health. The rearrangement links TRBV10-3 to TRBJ2-7; 9 bases map to TRBD1. The CDR3 protein is CAIRTQGAGYEQYF. In DNA form, the CDR3 reads TGTGCCATCAGGACACAGGGGGCGGGCTACGAGCAGTACTTC.